This T cell receptor (beta chain) is drawn from a study of blood T cell repertoires in COVID-19 (dated by TCRdb to the early 2020s). Concerning the study at large: Collaborator samples came from the United States, Italy and Spain and covered acute and convalescent phases of COVID-19. A freely available public database, intended as a resource for researchers studying the immune response to SARS-CoV-2, is where the repertoires were released. Subjects who had been exposed to COVID-19, were actively infected with it, or had recovered from it provided the deeply sampled blood TCRbeta repertoires that made up the dataset. Samples came from the ongoing ImmuneRACE study (first 160 participants) plus 1,254 subjects from 6 global collaborators. The material from the prospective study consisted of cDNA or gDNA derived from T cells, B-cell-depleted T cells, or PBMCs. HLA class I and class II types, where available, came from metadata supplied by the sample provider rather than from assay-based typing. Sample metadata almost always included a de-identified subject ID, COVID-19 status, age in years and sex. The research as a whole found: How much clinical and demographic metadata was included differed by source and by participant, and the metadata was provided uncurated.

At one collaborating source in Seattle, patients were enrolled during active infection and were followed longitudinally through the course of disease. Each collaborating institution followed its own protocols to collect whole blood in K2EDTA tubes. Collaborator samples were shipped for TCRbeta analysis as frozen whole blood, isolated PBMCs, or DNA extracted from either sample type. TCRbeta CDR3 regions were amplified from genomic DNA using the immunoSEQ Assay, a bias-controlled multiplex PCR. The authors processed their data as follows. Nucleated cell counts per sample were estimated from amplification of reference gene primers within the assay. Sequence reads were collapsed and filtered to measure the absolute abundance of every unique TCRbeta CDR3 rearrangement. For each sample, productive Simpson clonality was calculated as the square root of Simpson's diversity index across productive rearrangements. In its TCRdb copy, this immuneACCESS table keeps in-frame sequences only and misses some clones. Where compared with another copy, unresolved V genes explain less than half of these, and the others have no known cause. That table supplies the V and J calls and clone size; D and trimming were determined from the DNA. The table for this sample lists about 160,000 clones; roughly 81% of them were counted only once. Roughly 5.4% of the sample is in the top ten clones.

A remark on this clone: The target of this receptor is not known. The record has no base qualities; no much larger clone is one base away.

There are 15 amino acids in the CDR3, from cysteine to phenylalanine inclusive. Kept here is only the CDR3 DNA, which spans 45 bases and is read in frame from base 1. The germline V gene yields SGHDT for CDR1 and YYEEEE for CDR2. V trim: 2 bases; J trim: 9 bases; unmatched bases: 8. The receptor was isolated from a woman in her 50s with COVID-19, enrolled during active disease. Source material: peripheral blood. The sequence is built from TRBV5-6 and TRBJ1-4; 9 bases in the junction line up with TRBD1. The bases are TGTGCCAGCAGCTTCTATGGGACAGGGAGGCAAAAACTGTTTTTT. Its protein reads: CASSFYGTGRQKLFF.